These T cell receptor beta chains were read from a single sample in a study of shared clonotypes between healthy human individuals. Profiling relied on immunoSEQ multiplex PCR, and the TCRdb table lists in-frame clones only, not all of them. The sample includes about 580,000 clones, roughly 98% seen only once; the top ten take 0.3%. Sequences were obtained from naive CD8+ T cells sorted from blood. The source is a man aged 30 to 39 in good health. Each CDR3 is given with its conserved first and last residue. The D gene is left open where the match is weak. Only some rows state a clone size, as once, few, many or a class for expanded clones.

J,size,V,D,DNA,CDR3
TRBJ1-1,NA,TRBV7-9,NA,TGTGCCAGCAGCTTATCATCCACTGAAGCTTTCTTT,CASSLSSTEAFF
TRBJ2-1,NA,TRBV18,NA,TGTGCCAGCTACTCAGGGTTAAATGAGCAGTTCTTC,CASYSGLNEQFF
TRBJ2-7,NA,TRBV9,NA,TGTGCCAGCAACCCCGGTCAAGGGGCGGAGGAGCAGTACTTC,CASNPGQGAEEQYF
TRBJ1-1,NA,TRBV27,NA,TGTGCCAGTAGATGGAACACTGAAGCTTTCTTT,CASRWNTEAFF
TRBJ2-7,NA,TRBV7-2,TRBD2,TGTGCCAGCAGCCTACTAGCGGGAGGGCCCGACGAGCAGTACTTC,CASSLLAGGPDEQYF
TRBJ2-1,once,TRBV29-1,NA,TGCAGCGTTGTAAGTGCGGCCAACAATGAGCAGTTCTTC,CSVVSAANNEQFF
TRBJ1-2,NA,TRBV4-1,NA,TGCGCCAGCAGCCGTACTCAGACAGACTATGGCTACACCTTC,CASSRTQTDYGYTF
TRBJ2-1,NA,TRBV10-2,TRBD2,TGCGCCAGCAGCTCCGGGAGGGTGACAACGGGACTAGCGGGAGGAGGGGGGGATGAGCAGTTCTTC,CASSSGRVTTGLAGGGGDEQFF
TRBJ2-5,NA,TRBV11-2,TRBD2,TGTGCCAGCAGCTTATGGGCTAGCGGGGCAGAGACCCAGTACTTC,CASSLWASGAETQYF
TRBJ2-1,NA,TRBV10-3,TRBD2,TGTGCCATCAGCGGAGGTGAGCGGGAGGAAAACAATGAGCAGTTCTTC,CAISGGEREENNEQFF
TRBJ2-1,NA,TRBV28,NA,TGTGCCAGCAGTTTAAACCCGACTAGCTCCTACAATGAGCAGTTCTTC,CASSLNPTSSYNEQFF
TRBJ2-1,NA,TRBV27,NA,TGTGCCAGCAGTTTGGGAAAACCCTTGGACCGTGAGCAGTTCTTC,CASSLGKPLDREQFF
TRBJ1-1,NA,TRBV7-9,NA,TGTGCCTCCAACGCGGGGGACACTGAAGCTTTCTTT,CASNAGDTEAFF
TRBJ2-3,NA,TRBV16,TRBD2,TGTGCCAGCAGCCAATCGGTCAGTAGCGGGAGCACAGATACGCAGTATTTT,CASSQSVSSGSTDTQYF
TRBJ2-7,NA,TRBV9,TRBD1,TGTGCCAGCAGCGTAGACGGGACAGGGGACGAGCAGTACTTC,CASSVDGTGDEQYF
TRBJ2-1,NA,TRBV29-1,TRBD1,TGCAGCGTTGATGGTGAGGGGGCCTCCTACAATGAGCAGTTCTTC,CSVDGEGASYNEQFF
TRBJ1-1,NA,TRBV7-6,TRBD1,TGTGCCAGCAGCTTAGGGGGGGGACAGGTACTCACTGAAGCTTTCTTT,CASSLGGGQVLTEAFF
TRBJ2-7,NA,TRBV5-6,TRBD2,TGTGCCAGCAGCTTGGGCACTAGCGGCTTCTACGAGCAGTACTTC,CASSLGTSGFYEQYF
TRBJ2-1,NA,TRBV5-5,NA,TGTGCCAGCAGCTTGGATCGGGGGCAGTTCTTC,CASSLDRGQFF
TRBJ2-3,NA,TRBV18,NA,TGTGCCAGCTCACCAGTCAGCGTGGGGGGCACAGATACGCAGTATTTT,CASSPVSVGGTDTQYF
TRBJ2-7,NA,TRBV14,NA,TGTGCCAGCAGCCAAGCAGGGATCTACGAGCAGTACTTC,CASSQAGIYEQYF
TRBJ2-1,NA,TRBV27,NA,TGTGCCAGCAGTCCTCCCGGACTCCCAGGCCATGAGCAGTTCTTC,CASSPPGLPGHEQFF
TRBJ2-3,NA,TRBV7-6,TRBD2,TGTGCCAGCAGCTTAGCAATAGCGGGCGCAGATACGCAGTATTTT,CASSLAIAGADTQYF
TRBJ2-1,NA,TRBV13,TRBD2,TGTGCCAGCAGCCCCTTAGCGGGAGGCTACAATGAGCAGTTCTTC,CASSPLAGGYNEQFF
TRBJ2-1,NA,TRBV11-2,NA,TGTGCCAGCAGCCAACCCGCCAAGGACCGATCCTACAATGAGCAGTTCTTC,CASSQPAKDRSYNEQFF
TRBJ2-5,once,TRBV4-1,NA,TGCGCCAGCAGCCAAGTCGCGCAGTCACAAGAGACCCAGTACTTC,CASSQVAQSQETQYF
TRBJ2-1,NA,TRBV15,NA,TGTGCCACCGGGCACCTCAGGGTTTCTCCCTACAATGAGCAGTTCTTC,CATGHLRVSPYNEQFF
TRBJ2-3,NA,TRBV28,NA,TGTGCCAGCAGTGAAGGGTATGACCTAAGGTTAACAGATACGCAGTATTTT,CASSEGYDLRLTDTQYF
TRBJ2-5,NA,TRBV5-1,TRBD2,TGCGCCAGCAGCCCTTCGGGACTAGCGGTCCAAGAGACCCAGTACTTC,CASSPSGLAVQETQYF
TRBJ2-7,NA,TRBV9,NA,TGTGCCAGCAGCGTAGCCCAGGGGACCTACGAGCAGTACTTC,CASSVAQGTYEQYF
TRBJ2-1,NA,TRBV9,NA,TGTGCCAGCAGCGCTGACAATGAGCAGTTCTTC,CASSADNEQFF
TRBJ2-1,NA,TRBV27,TRBD2,TGTGCCAGCAGCCTAGGACTAGCGGGAAGGGGTGAGCAGTTCTTC,CASSLGLAGRGEQFF
TRBJ1-1,once,TRBV7-6,TRBD1,TGTGCCAGCCGGGACAGCGAGAACACTGAAGCTTTCTTT,CASRDSENTEAFF
TRBJ2-5,NA,TRBV28,NA,TGTGCCAGCAGCCCTCAACCGGGGGCTATGACCCAGTACTTC,CASSPQPGAMTQYF
TRBJ2-1,NA,TRBV5-1,NA,TGCGCCAGCAGCTTCCAGGGCTACAATGAGCAGTTCTTC,CASSFQGYNEQFF
TRBJ2-5,NA,TRBV27,TRBD2,TGTGCCAGCAGTTCGCTAGCGGGATCCAGGGAGACCCAGTACTTC,CASSSLAGSRETQYF
TRBJ1-1,NA,TRBV5-1,NA,TGCGCCAGCAGAACAGGGAACACTGAAGCTTTCTTT,CASRTGNTEAFF
TRBJ1-1,NA,TRBV10-3,NA,TGTGCCATCAGTGAGTCACAAGGGGCCACTGAAGCTTTCTTT,CAISESQGATEAFF
TRBJ2-5,NA,TRBV29-1,TRBD2,TGCAGCGTGGGACTAGCGGAGCTTCCGGGCCAAGAGACCCAGTACTTC,CSVGLAELPGQETQYF
TRBJ2-7,NA,TRBV4-1,NA,TGCGCCAGCAGCCCGAAAACTAGGGCAGGGCAGTACTTC,CASSPKTRAGQYF
TRBJ2-7,NA,TRBV5-4,NA,TGTGCCAGCAGCTTGGGGGACAAGCCCTACGAGCAGTACTTC,CASSLGDKPYEQYF
TRBJ1-2,NA,TRBV6-1,NA,TGTGCCAGCAGTGACGGCAGGCAAAGAGGATATGGCTACACCTTC,CASSDGRQRGYGYTF
TRBJ2-1,NA,TRBV9,TRBD2,TGTGCCAGCAGCGAGGGACCCCGGACTAGCGGGGATTACAATGAGCAGTTCTTC,CASSEGPRTSGDYNEQFF